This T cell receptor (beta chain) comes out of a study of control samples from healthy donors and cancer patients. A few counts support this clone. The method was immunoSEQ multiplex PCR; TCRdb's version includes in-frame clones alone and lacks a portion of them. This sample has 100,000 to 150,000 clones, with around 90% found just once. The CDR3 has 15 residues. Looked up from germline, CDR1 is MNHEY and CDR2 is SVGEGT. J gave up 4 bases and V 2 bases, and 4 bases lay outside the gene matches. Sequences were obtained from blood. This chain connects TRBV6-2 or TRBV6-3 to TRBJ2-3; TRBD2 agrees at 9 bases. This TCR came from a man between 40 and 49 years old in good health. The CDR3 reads CASSYGLAGSDTQYF. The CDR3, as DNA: TGTGCCAGCAGTTACGGGCTAGCGGGGTCAGATACGCAGTATTTT.